This T cell receptor (beta chain) appears in the sequencing data of a study of identical twins. TCRdb ran MiXCR on the 5' RACE reads and lists one entry per CDR3 protein. The table records around 1.7 million distinct CDR3 sequences, 25% to 35% of them present only once. This clonotype was found a few times. The CDR3 is 21 residues long. CDR1 SQVTM and CDR2 ANQGSEA come from the germline V gene. With V trimmed by 5 bases and J by 3 bases, 23 bases remained unmatched. Sequencing input: cord blood. This rearrangement joins TRBV29-1 to TRBJ2-3, with 13 positions matching TRBD2. The sequence came from a newborn girl in good health. As DNA, the CDR3 is TGCAGCGTTTCCGGCACCCCCCAACTAGCGGGAGGGCCTGGGAGAACAGATACGCAGTATTTT. Translating gives CSVSGTPQLAGGPGRTDTQYF.